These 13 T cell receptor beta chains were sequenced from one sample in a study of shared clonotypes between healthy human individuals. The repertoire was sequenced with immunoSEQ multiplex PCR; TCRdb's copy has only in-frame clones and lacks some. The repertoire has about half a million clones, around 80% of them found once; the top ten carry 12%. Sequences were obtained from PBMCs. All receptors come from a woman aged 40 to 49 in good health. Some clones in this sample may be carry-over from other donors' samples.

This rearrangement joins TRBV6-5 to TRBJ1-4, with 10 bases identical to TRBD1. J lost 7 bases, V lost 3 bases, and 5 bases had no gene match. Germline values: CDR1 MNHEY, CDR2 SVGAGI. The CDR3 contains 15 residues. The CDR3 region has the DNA TGTGCCAGCAGTTATGACAGGGGGCCGACTGAAAAACTGTTTTTT. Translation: CASSYDRGPTEKLFF.

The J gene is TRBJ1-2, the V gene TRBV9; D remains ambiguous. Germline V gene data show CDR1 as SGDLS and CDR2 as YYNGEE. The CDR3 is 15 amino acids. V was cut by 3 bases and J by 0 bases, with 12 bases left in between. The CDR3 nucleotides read TGTGCCAGCAGCGGAACAGCTTTATCTAACTATGGCTACACCTTC. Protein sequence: CASSGTALSNYGYTF.

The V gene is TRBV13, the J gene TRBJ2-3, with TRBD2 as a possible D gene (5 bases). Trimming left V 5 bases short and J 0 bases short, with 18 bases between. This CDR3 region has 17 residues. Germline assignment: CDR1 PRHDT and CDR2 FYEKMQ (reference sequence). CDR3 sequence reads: CASSRGTEEFSTDTQYF. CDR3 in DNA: TGTGCCAGCAGCCGGGGTACAGAGGAATTTAGCACAGATACGCAGTATTTT. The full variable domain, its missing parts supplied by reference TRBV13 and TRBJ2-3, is AAGVIQSPRHLIKEKRETATLKCYPIPRHDTVYWYQQGPGQDPQFLISFYEKMQSDKGSIPDRFSAQQFSDYHSELNMSSLELGDSALYFCASSRGTEEFSTDTQYFGPGTRLTVL.

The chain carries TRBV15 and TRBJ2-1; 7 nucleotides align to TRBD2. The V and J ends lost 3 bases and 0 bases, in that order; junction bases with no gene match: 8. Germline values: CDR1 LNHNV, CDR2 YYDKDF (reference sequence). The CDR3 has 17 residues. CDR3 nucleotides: TGTGCCACCAGCAGGGGAACGGGCGGGGGCTCCTACAATGAGCAGTTCTTC. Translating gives CATSRGTGGGSYNEQFF.

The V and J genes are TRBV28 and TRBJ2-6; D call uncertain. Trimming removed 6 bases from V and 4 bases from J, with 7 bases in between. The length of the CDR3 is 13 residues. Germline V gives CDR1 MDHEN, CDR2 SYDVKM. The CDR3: CASRGAGANVLTF. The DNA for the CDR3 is TGTGCCAGCAGGGGTGCCGGGGCCAACGTCCTGACTTTC.

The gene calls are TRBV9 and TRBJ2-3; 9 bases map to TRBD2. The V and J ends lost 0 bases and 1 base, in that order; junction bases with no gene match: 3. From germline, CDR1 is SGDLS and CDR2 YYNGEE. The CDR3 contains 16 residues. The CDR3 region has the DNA TGTGCCAGCAGCGTAGGAGCGGGAGGTGGCACAGATACGCAGTATTTT. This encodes CASSVGAGGGTDTQYF. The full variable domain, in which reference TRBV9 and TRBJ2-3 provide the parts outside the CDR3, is DSGVTQTPKHLITATGQRVTLRCSPRSGDLSVYWYQQSLDQGLQFLIQYYNGEERAKGNILERFSAQQFPDLHSELNLSSLELGDSALYFCASSVGAGGGTDTQYFGPGTRLTVL.

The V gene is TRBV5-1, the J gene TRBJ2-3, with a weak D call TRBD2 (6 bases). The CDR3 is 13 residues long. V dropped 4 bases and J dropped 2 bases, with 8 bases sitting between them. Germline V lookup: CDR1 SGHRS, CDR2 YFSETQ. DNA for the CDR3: TGCGCCAGCAGCCGGGACTTCACAGATACGCAGTATTTT. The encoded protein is CASSRDFTDTQYF. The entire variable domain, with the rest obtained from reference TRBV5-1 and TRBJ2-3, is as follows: KAGVTQTPRYLIKTRGQQVTLSCSPISGHRSVSWYQQTPGQGLQFLFEYFSETQRNKGNFPGRFSGRQFSNSRSEMNVSTLELGDSALYLCASSRDFTDTQYFGPGTRLTVL.

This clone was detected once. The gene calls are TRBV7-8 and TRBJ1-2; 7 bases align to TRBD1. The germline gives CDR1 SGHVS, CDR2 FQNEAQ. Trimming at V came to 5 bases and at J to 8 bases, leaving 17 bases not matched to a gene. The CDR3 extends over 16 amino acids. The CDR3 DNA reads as TGTGCCAGCAGCAACCCTCAGGGGGTATCCTCCTTCGGCTACACCTTC. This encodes CASSNPQGVSSFGYTF.

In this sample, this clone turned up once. In DNA, the CDR3 is TGTGCCAGCTCACCAAGGGGGGGCAATCAGCCCCAGCATTTT. Its translation: CASSPRGGNQPQHF. V usage is TRBV18 and J usage is TRBJ1-5, with a weak D call TRBD1 (6 bases). Between the trimmed V and J ends, which lost 2 bases and 2 bases, there was a span of 7 bases. The CDR3 has 14 residues. Germline CDR1 KGHSH, CDR2 LQKENI.

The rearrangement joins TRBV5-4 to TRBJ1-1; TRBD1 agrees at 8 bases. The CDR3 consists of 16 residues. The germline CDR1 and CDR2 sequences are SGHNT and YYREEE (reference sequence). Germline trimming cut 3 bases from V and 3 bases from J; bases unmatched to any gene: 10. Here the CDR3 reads CASSYTGTGSYTEAFF. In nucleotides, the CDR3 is TGTGCCAGCAGCTACACCGGGACAGGCTCCTACACTGAAGCTTTCTTT.

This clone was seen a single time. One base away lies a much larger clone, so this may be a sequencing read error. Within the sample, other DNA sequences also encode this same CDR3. The CDR3 sequence is CSVDGTGPLRPQHF. For the CDR3, the DNA is TGCAGCGTTGATGGGACAGGCCCCCTGCGGCCCCAGCATTTT. The V and J genes are TRBV29-1 and TRBJ1-5; TRBD1 matches at 8 bases. The J segment lost 9 bases and the V segment lost 3 bases, leaving 10 bases of the junction unmatched. The CDR3 totals 14 residues. The germline CDR1 and CDR2 sequences are SQVTM and ANQGSEA.

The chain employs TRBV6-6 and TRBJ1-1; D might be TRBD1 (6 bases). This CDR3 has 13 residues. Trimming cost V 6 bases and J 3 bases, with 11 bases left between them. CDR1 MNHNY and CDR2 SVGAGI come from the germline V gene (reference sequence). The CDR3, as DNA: TGTGCCAGCAGCTGGAAGGGGGACACTGAAGCTTTCTTT. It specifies CASSWKGDTEAFF.

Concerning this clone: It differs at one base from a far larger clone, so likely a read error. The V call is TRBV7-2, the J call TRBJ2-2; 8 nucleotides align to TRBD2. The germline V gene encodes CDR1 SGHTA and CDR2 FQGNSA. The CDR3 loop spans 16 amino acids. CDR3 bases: TGTGCCGGCAGCCCGAGCGGGAGTAAGAACACCGGGGAGCTGTTTTTT. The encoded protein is CAGSPSGSKNTGELFF. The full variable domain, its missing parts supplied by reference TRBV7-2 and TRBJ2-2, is GAGVSQSPSNKVTEKGKDVELRCDPISGHTALYWYRQSLGQGLEFLIYFQGNSAPDKSGLPSDRFSAERTGGSVSTLTIQRTQQEDSAVYLCAGSPSGSKNTGELFFGEGSRLTVL.